One and the same sample provided the 7 T cell receptor beta chains below, sequenced in a study of blood T cell repertoires in COVID-19. Repertoires were generated with immunoSEQ multiplex PCR, while TCRdb's copy carries only in-frame clones and drops some. The table lists 250,000 to 350,000 clones, about 90% of them singletons. The sequenced sample consisted of peripheral blood. The receptors originated from a woman in her 50s who had recovered from COVID-19.

The rearrangement joins TRBV28 to TRBJ1-2, with a possible D match to TRBD1 (6 bases). The germline CDR1 and CDR2 sequences are MDHEN and SYDVKM. This CDR3 is 14 amino acids long. Trimming stripped 7 bases from V and 0 bases from J, with 12 bases between. The CDR3 loop is CASIMDSTNYGYTF. The CDR3 DNA reads as TGTGCCAGCATCATGGACAGCACTAACTATGGCTACACCTTC.

The genes are TRBV9 and TRBJ1-2; TRBD1 aligns across 8 bases. Germline CDR1 is SGDLS and CDR2 is YYNGEE. This CDR3 contains 14 residues. V lost 0 bases, J lost 7 bases, and 5 bases stayed unmatched. The DNA for the CDR3 is TGTGCCAGCAGCGTAGGGGTTACAGGGGGTGGCTACACCTTC. This translates into CASSVGVTGGGYTF.

This clone showed up just once. This chain joins TRBV4-3 and TRBJ1-4; no clear D gene. Trimming pared 2 bases from V and 5 bases from J, leaving 12 bases between. Germline V lookup: CDR1 LGHNA, CDR2 YSLEER. The CDR3 loop spans 15 amino acids. CDR3 sequence reads: CASSQTRGRNEKLFF. CDR3 coding DNA: TGCGCCAGCAGCCAAACACGAGGCAGAAATGAAAAACTGTTTTTT.

The V call is TRBV11-2, the J call TRBJ2-5; TRBD2 is a possible D gene (6 bases). Germline V gives CDR1 SGHAT, CDR2 FQNNGV. Trimming shortened V by 1 base and J by 1 base, and 13 bases separated the two germline ends. The CDR3 length is 16 residues. The CDR3 spells CASSLVPGGAQETQYF. In nucleotides, the CDR3 is TGTGCCAGCAGCTTAGTCCCTGGCGGGGCCCAAGAGACCCAGTACTTC.

The chain is built from TRBV15 and TRBJ2-7, with TRBD2 matching over 8 bases. The V gene end was trimmed by 0 bases and the J gene end by 3 bases; junction bases not matched to a gene: 13. CDR3 length: 18 amino acids. The V gene's germline CDR1 is LNHNV and CDR2 YYDKDF (reference sequence). CDR3 residues: CATSRDKFSGSTYYEQYF. The CDR3 coding sequence is TGTGCCACCAGCAGAGATAAGTTCAGCGGGAGCACCTACTACGAGCAGTACTTC. Full variable domain (rest looked up from reference TRBV15 and TRBJ2-7): DAMVIQNPRYQVTQFGKPVTLSCSQTLNHNVMYWYQQKSSQAPKLLFHYYDKDFNNEADTPDNFQSRRPNTSFCFLDIRSPGLGDTAMYLCATSRDKFSGSTYYEQYFGPGTRLTVT.

The gene calls are TRBV11-2 and TRBJ2-7; a weak D match, TRBD2 (5 bases). This CDR3 spans 12 amino acids. Germline V CDR1 and CDR2: SGHAT, FQNNGV. Trimming shortened V by 5 bases and J by 2 bases, and 7 bases separated the two germline ends. The CDR3: CASSRGAYEQYF. The CDR3 coding sequence is TGTGCCAGCAGCCGGGGAGCCTACGAGCAGTACTTC.

The CDR3 loop reads CASASDRGKAFF. The CDR3 DNA sequence: TGTGCTAGTGCCTCCGACAGGGGAAAAGCTTTCTTT. V gene TRBV12-5 combines with J gene TRBJ1-1; 8 nucleotides line up with TRBD1. Germline CDR1 and CDR2: LGHNT and FRNRAP. The CDR3 consists of 12 residues. After removal of 7 bases from V and 9 bases from J, the junction contained 7 bases not matched to a gene.